One and the same sample provided the 22 T cell receptor beta chains below, sequenced in a study of T cell repertoires in cytomegalovirus infection. TCRdb itself ran the reads through MiXCR, one entry per CDR3 protein. The sample holds 450,000 to 600,000 distinct CDR3 sequences, about two fifths seen once. No antigen has been assigned to these receptors. The sample was cultured PBMCs, taken from culture after CMV antigen stimulation. The source of these receptors is a human donor in good health (CMV status not recorded). Some clones in this sample may be carry-over from other donors' samples.

The chain employs TRBV9 and TRBJ2-5, with 8 nucleotides matching TRBD2. The germline gives CDR1 SGDLS, CDR2 YYNGEE. Unmatched junction bases numbered 7, after V lost 4 bases and J lost 5 bases. The CDR3 totals 14 residues. DNA for the CDR3: TGTGCCAGCAGCCCCCGTAGCGGGGTTGAGACCCAGTACTTC. Its protein product is CASSPRSGVETQYF.

This rearrangement joins TRBV19 to TRBJ2-3; tentatively, D is TRBD2 (5 bases). The germline CDR1 and CDR2 sequences are LNHDA and SQIVND (reference sequence). Trimming left V 6 bases short and J 9 bases short, with 13 bases between. The CDR3 extends over 12 amino acids. The DNA for the CDR3 is TGTGCCAGTAGCGGACTGGGCGACACGCAGTATTTT. This encodes CASSGLGDTQYF.

V gene TRBV6-1 combines with J gene TRBJ1-2, with D uncertain. The germline CDR1 and CDR2 sequences are MNHNS and SASEGT. This CDR3 region has 14 residues. V was cut by 6 bases and J by 4 bases, with 15 bases left in between. The CDR3 region has the DNA TGTGCCAGCAGCCCCCGCCGCGAGGTCTATGGCTACACCTTC. It codes for CASSPRREVYGYTF.

The genes are TRBV28 and TRBJ2-7; TRBD1 might be the D (6 bases). V was pared by 8 bases and J by 3 bases, with 32 bases between. CDR3 length: 19 amino acids. CDR1 is MDHEN and CDR2 is SYDVKM in the germline V gene. The CDR3 loop reads CASFAAADPKQGEGYEQYF. The CDR3 DNA sequence: TGTGCCAGCTTCGCCGCGGCCGATCCAAAACAGGGCGAGGGCTACGAGCAGTACTTC.

The rearrangement links TRBV28 to TRBJ1-2; D unresolved. With 5 bases removed from V and 4 bases from J, the gap between germline ends came to 11 bases. The CDR3 is 13 amino acids. CDR1 MDHEN and CDR2 SYDVKM come from the germline V gene. The CDR3 reads CASSGQETYGYTF. The CDR3 DNA sequence: TGTGCCAGCAGTGGGCAAGAGACCTATGGCTACACCTTC.

This clonotype was seen a few times. The chain combines TRBV6-5 with TRBJ2-3; TRBD1 matches at 10 bases. Germline trimming cut 6 bases from V and 5 bases from J; bases unmatched to any gene: 8. There are 15 residues in the CDR3. The germline V gene encodes CDR1 MNHEY and CDR2 SVGAGI. The CDR3 here is CASSQRQGAKDTQYF. In nucleotides, the CDR3 is TGTGCCAGCAGCCAAAGACAGGGGGCAAAAGATACGCAGTATTTT.

The V call is TRBV28, the J call TRBJ2-2, with 10 bases lining up with TRBD1. The germline V gene has CDR1 MDHEN and CDR2 SYDVKM. The ends lost 3 bases at V and 3 bases at J; junction bases unmatched: 13. This CDR3 is built from 19 residues. The CDR3: CASSFFKNGQGEYTGELFF. CDR3 DNA sequence: TGTGCCAGCAGTTTTTTTAAGAATGGACAGGGGGAGTACACCGGGGAGCTGTTTTTT.

The chain has TRBV6-2 or TRBV6-3 and TRBJ2-3; D unresolved. CDR1 MNHEY and CDR2 SVGEGT come from the germline V gene. V lost 6 bases, J lost 5 bases, and 24 bases lay in between. The CDR3 sequence is 17 residues long. This chain's CDR3 is CASRPPQGWVSLDTQYF. The CDR3, as DNA: TGTGCCAGCAGACCCCCCCAAGGTTGGGTATCATTAGATACGCAGTATTTT.

This clonotype was counted only a few times. The genes are TRBV6-6 and TRBJ1-2; TRBD1 matches 8 bases. From germline, CDR1 is MNHNY and CDR2 SVGAGI (reference sequence). This CDR3 contains 14 residues. After removal of 7 bases from V and 7 bases from J, the junction contained 11 bases not matched to a gene. CDR3 region: CASNGRGHLGGYTF. DNA of the CDR3: TGTGCCAGCAACGGCAGGGGGCATTTGGGTGGCTACACCTTC.

The chain links TRBV27 to TRBJ2-7, with 7 nucleotides matching TRBD2. This CDR3 comprises 15 residues. J gave up 3 bases and V 6 bases, and 11 bases lay outside the gene matches. Germline CDR1 reads MNHEY; CDR2 reads SMNVEV (reference sequence). The CDR3, as DNA: TGTGCCAGCAGCTCTCGCACGGCGGGGGTCTACGAGCAGTACTTC. It is translated as CASSSRTAGVYEQYF.

This clonotype showed up just a few times. The V call is TRBV7-8, the J call TRBJ2-7, with D tentatively TRBD1 (5 bases). V dropped 5 bases and J dropped 4 bases, with 21 bases sitting between them. This CDR3 comprises 16 residues. Germline V CDR1 and CDR2: SGHVS, FQNEAQ. CDR3 bases: TGTGCCAGCAGCCACTATCGTGACAGACCAACGTACGAGCAGTACTTC. This encodes CASSHYRDRPTYEQYF.

This clonotype occurred a few times. This chain links TRBV7-2 with TRBJ2-1; no clear D gene. CDR1 SGHTA and CDR2 FQGNSA come from the germline V gene. CDR3 length: 13 amino acids. Trimming shortened V by 2 bases and J by 5 bases, and 7 bases separated the two germline ends. The CDR3 DNA is TGTGCCAGCAGCTTAATACTTCACAATGAGCAGTTCTTC. Translated, it gives CASSLILHNEQFF.

The rearrangement links TRBV6-2 or TRBV6-3 to TRBJ2-1; D unclear. The germline V gene encodes CDR1 MNHEY and CDR2 SVGEGT. There are 16 residues in the CDR3. V lost 5 bases, J lost 5 bases, and 19 bases lay in between. The DNA of the CDR3 is TGTGCCAGCAGTCATCCTCTGCCCAGACACCACAATGAGCAGTTCTTC. Protein product: CASSHPLPRHHNEQFF.

This clonotype was observed many times. The V and J genes are TRBV7-2 and TRBJ1-2, with D possibly matching TRBD1 (5 bases). Between the trimmed V and J ends, which lost 2 bases and 8 bases, there was a span of 15 bases. In germline, CDR1 is SGHTA, CDR2 FQGNSA. This CDR3 has 14 residues. CDR3 in DNA: TGTGCCAGCAGCTTACAGGGAGTGGGAGGAGGCTACACCTTC. It encodes CASSLQGVGGGYTF.

The chain carries TRBV5-6 and TRBJ2-3; 9 nucleotides agree with TRBD2. V shed 1 base and J 2 bases; nucleotides not matched to a gene: 5. The CDR3 has 16 residues. In germline, CDR1 is SGHDT, CDR2 YYEEEE. The CDR3 sequence: CASSLKTSGFTDTQYF. Here the CDR3 DNA reads TGTGCCAGCAGCTTGAAAACTAGCGGGTTCACAGATACGCAGTATTTT.

The chain recombines TRBV5-1 with TRBJ1-1; 7 nucleotides align to TRBD1. Trimming took 0 bases from V and 8 from J; bases not matched to a gene: 10. Germline assignment: CDR1 SGHRS and CDR2 YFSETQ. The CDR3 spans 15 residues. The chain's CDR3 is CASSLDRGAPVEAFF. As DNA, the CDR3 is TGCGCCAGCAGCTTGGACAGGGGCGCGCCGGTAGAAGCTTTCTTT.

This chain connects TRBV2 to TRBJ2-3; either TRBD1 or TRBD2 may fit D (5 bases each). This CDR3 spans 13 amino acids. Trimming took 8 bases from V and 3 from J, leaving 12 bases between them. CDR1 and CDR2 (germline): SNHLY, FYNNEI. The CDR3 DNA follows: TGTGCCAGCTTGAGGGGCCGGACAGATACGCAGTATTTT. Amino acids: CASLRGRTDTQYF.

The chain employs TRBV7-2 and TRBJ2-7; 8 bases line up with TRBD2. The germline V gene has CDR1 SGHTA and CDR2 FQGNSA. This CDR3 contains 15 residues. V dropped 1 base and J dropped 6; count of bases not matched to a gene: 8. The DNA of the CDR3 is TGTGCCAGCAGCTTAGGTAGCGGGATCTCTAGCGAGCAGTACTTC. Translated: CASSLGSGISSEQYF.

The table lists this clonotype with many counts. The chain is built from TRBV7-9 and TRBJ2-7; 7 bases match TRBD1. Germline-derived CDR1 and CDR2 are SEHNR and FQNEAQ (reference sequence). V was pared by 5 bases and J by 2 bases, with 6 bases of the junction left unmatched. The CDR3 is 14 amino acids. The CDR3 nucleotides are TGTGCCAGCAGCCCCCGCCAGGGGGCCTACGAGCAGTACTTC. Amino acid sequence: CASSPRQGAYEQYF. The full variable domain, completed using reference TRBV7-9 and TRBJ2-7, is DTGVSQNPRHKITKRGQNVTFRCDPISEHNRLYWYRQTLGQGPEFLTYFQNEAQLEKSRLLSDRFSAERPKGSFSTLEIQRTEQGDSAMYLCASSPRQGAYEQYFGPGTRLTVT.

The J gene is TRBJ2-1, the V gene TRBV7-2; the D is unclear. Trimming stripped 5 bases from V and 0 bases from J, with 14 bases between. From germline, CDR1 is SGHTA and CDR2 FQGNSA. The CDR3 contains 16 residues. Here the CDR3 reads CASSTDRVSSYNEQFF. The CDR3 region has the DNA TGTGCCAGCAGCACAGATAGGGTTAGCTCCTACAATGAGCAGTTCTTC.

Concerning this clonotype: The CDR3 end shows no conserved phenylalanine or tryptophan, and so a read error is likely. The CDR3 sequence is CASSLAPQGAGEKLFS. The CDR3 DNA follows: TGTGCCAGCAGCTTAGCGCCCCAGGGGGCTGGCGAAAAACTGTTTTCT. This rearrangement joins TRBV7-6 to TRBJ1-4; 8 bases agree with TRBD1. Germline V lookup: CDR1 SGHVS, CDR2 FNYEAQ. J gave up 8 bases and V 0 bases, and 8 bases lay outside the gene matches. This CDR3 has 16 amino acids.

This clonotype was seen only a few times. The rearrangement links TRBV7-8 to TRBJ2-5; D might be TRBD2 (6 bases). The V gene lost 0 bases and the J gene lost 4 bases, with 18 bases spanning the gap. This CDR3 contains 17 residues. Looked up from germline, CDR1 is SGHVS and CDR2 is FQNEAQ. The CDR3 loop is CASSLAMTREERETQYF. The CDR3 DNA reads TGTGCCAGCAGCTTAGCGATGACCAGGGAGGAAAGAGAGACCCAGTACTTC.